A single sample gave rise to the 29 T cell receptor beta chains below, sequenced in a study of shared clonotypes between healthy human individuals. TCRdb's copy holds only in-frame clones and misses some; the assay was immunoSEQ multiplex PCR. The sample comprises fewer than 1.8 million clones, approximately 98.5% of which are singletons, and 0.3% to 0.45% rests with the top ten. The sample comprised naive CD4+ T cells sorted from blood. Regarding subset: CD45RA+ positively selected. The source of these receptors is a man aged 30 to 39 in good health.

The CDR3 is CASSLELLAGDWDEQFF. CDR3 coding DNA: TGTGCCAGCAGCCTCGAGCTCCTAGCGGGAGATTGGGATGAGCAGTTCTTC. The V and J genes are TRBV7-9 and TRBJ2-1, with 10 nucleotides matching TRBD2. The CDR3 spans 17 residues. Germline V CDR1 and CDR2: SEHNR, FQNEAQ (reference sequence). V dropped 5 bases and J dropped 8; count of bases not matched to a gene: 15. The variable domain in full, completed from reference TRBV7-9 and TRBJ2-1, reads DTGVSQNPRHKITKRGQNVTFRCDPISEHNRLYWYRQTLGQGPEFLTYFQNEAQLEKSRLLSDRFSAERPKGSFSTLEIQRTEQGDSAMYLCASSLELLAGDWDEQFFGPGTRLTVL.

This chain links TRBV5-1 with TRBJ1-1; no definite D call. The CDR3 loop spans 16 amino acids. Germline CDR1 is SGHRS and CDR2 is YFSETQ. Trimming took 0 bases from V and 0 from J, leaving 12 bases between them. Here the CDR3 DNA reads TGCGCCAGCAGCTTGGAATTGAGTAGGGTGAACACTGAAGCTTTCTTT. It yields the protein CASSLELSRVNTEAFF.

The chain joins TRBV10-3 to TRBJ2-1, with 9 bases identical to TRBD1. V shed 3 bases, J shed 6 bases, and the junction held 6 bases outside the gene matches. This CDR3 region has 15 residues. Per the germline V gene, CDR1 is ENHRY and CDR2 is SYGVKD. The CDR3 here is CAISDSDRGGNEQFF. In nucleotides, the CDR3 is TGTGCCATCAGTGATTCGGACAGGGGAGGCAATGAGCAGTTCTTC.

The gene calls are TRBV6-5 and TRBJ1-1; D is undetermined. V shed 7 bases and J shed 1 base, with 7 bases lying between them. CDR3 length: 12 residues. Germline CDR1 MNHEY, CDR2 SVGAGI. CDR3 residues: CASKRQNTEAFF. In DNA form, the CDR3 reads TGTGCCAGCAAACGACAGAACACTGAAGCTTTCTTT.

The rearrangement links TRBV6-1 to TRBJ1-5, with TRBD1 matching 7 bases. V was clipped by 1 base and J by 6 bases; unmatched bases: 12. This CDR3 has 17 residues. Germline CDR1 is MNHNS and CDR2 is SASEGT. The CDR3 nucleotides are TGTGCCAGCAGTGAAGTAGGGACAGTAACATTTTTTCAGCCCCAGCATTTT. Protein product: CASSEVGTVTFFQPQHF.

The genes are TRBV5-1 and TRBJ2-1, with 16 positions matching TRBD2. The CDR3 loop spans 17 amino acids. V was clipped by 2 bases and J by 8 bases; unmatched bases: 7. The germline V gene has CDR1 SGHRS and CDR2 YFSETQ. The CDR3 reads CASSLGTSGRVDDEQFF. The CDR3 nucleotides read TGCGCCAGCAGCTTAGGGACTAGCGGGAGGGTTGACGATGAGCAGTTCTTC.

This rearrangement joins TRBV10-2 to TRBJ2-1, with D maybe TRBD2 (6 bases). This CDR3 spans 15 amino acids. Trimming removed 9 bases at V and 0 bases at J, with 15 bases between. Germline V lookup: CDR1 WSHSY, CDR2 SAAADI. Here the CDR3 reads CASLVRGSSYNEQFF. The CDR3 bases are TGCGCCAGTCTGGTGCGGGGAAGCTCCTACAATGAGCAGTTCTTC.

The table lists this clone with a count of one. CDR3 nucleotide sequence: TGTGCCAGCAGCTTATTTCCTCGCTCTGGGGCCAACGTCCTGACTTTC. It encodes CASSLFPRSGANVLTF. This rearrangement joins TRBV7-2 to TRBJ2-6; unclear D gene. This CDR3 is built from 16 residues. Per the germline V gene, CDR1 is SGHTA and CDR2 is FQGNSA. The V gene lost 2 bases and the J gene lost 0 bases, with 8 bases spanning the gap. The variable domain in full, completed from reference TRBV7-2 and TRBJ2-6, reads GAGVSQSPSNKVTEKGKDVELRCDPISGHTALYWYRQSLGQGLEFLIYFQGNSAPDKSGLPSDRFSAERTGGSVSTLTIQRTQQEDSAVYLCASSLFPRSGANVLTFGAGSRLTVL.

The sample holds one count of this clone. The chain is built from TRBV29-1 and TRBJ2-4; 8 nucleotides match TRBD1. Germline values: CDR1 SQVTM, CDR2 ANQGSEA. Trimming at V came to 6 bases and at J to 3 bases, leaving 4 bases not matched to a gene. This CDR3 has 13 residues. Here the CDR3 reads CSVGQGSKNIQYF. CDR3 nucleotides: TGCAGCGTCGGACAGGGAAGCAAAAACATTCAGTACTTC.

The chain recombines TRBV6-5 with TRBJ2-3; D is unclear. The CDR3 is 15 residues long. From germline, CDR1 is MNHEY and CDR2 SVGAGI. The V and J ends lost 4 bases and 2 bases respectively, with 13 bases between them. CDR3 coding DNA: TGTGCCAGCAGTTGGACGGCTTGGGCCACAGATACGCAGTATTTT. It translates to CASSWTAWATDTQYF.

This sequence joins TRBV28 and TRBJ2-3, with 9 bases that match TRBD1. The CDR3 loop spans 18 amino acids. Germline trimming cut 4 bases from V and 0 bases from J; bases unmatched to any gene: 11. CDR1 and CDR2 from the germline V gene are MDHEN and SYDVKM. CDR3 protein: CASSSTRQGGASTDTQYF. For the CDR3, the DNA is TGTGCCAGCAGTTCCACGCGACAGGGGGGGGCTAGCACAGATACGCAGTATTTT.

The chain carries TRBV18 and TRBJ1-1; 7 bases fit TRBD1. Looked up from germline, CDR1 is KGHSH and CDR2 is LQKENI. V shed 3 bases and J 11 bases; nucleotides not matched to a gene: 15. This CDR3 is 15 amino acids long. DNA for the CDR3: TGTGCCAGCTCACCGATGACAGGGCAACCCCGGAATGCTTTCTTT. As protein: CASSPMTGQPRNAFF. Complete variable domain (other parts from reference TRBV18 and TRBJ1-1): NAGVMQNPRHLVRRRGQEARLRCSPMKGHSHVYWYRQLPEEGLKFMVYLQKENIIDESGMPKERFSAEFPKEGPSILRIQQVVRGDSAAYFCASSPMTGQPRNAFFGQGTRLTVV.

The rearrangement uses TRBV6-5 and TRBJ1-2; D uncertain. This CDR3 spans 14 amino acids. Germline loops: CDR1 MNHEY, CDR2 SVGAGI. V shed 7 bases and J shed 6 bases, with 18 bases lying between them. The CDR3 DNA sequence: TGTGCCAGCACCCCGCTGCCCGGTAGGGATGGCTACACCTTC. It translates to CASTPLPGRDGYTF.

A remark on this clone: This sample includes further DNA sequences coding for the same CDR3. CDR3 coding DNA: TGTGCCAGCAGCGTAGTAATAACCGGGGAGCTGTTTTTT. This gives the protein CASSVVITGELFF. This chain connects TRBV9 to TRBJ2-2, with D unclear. V was trimmed by 0 bases and J by 5 bases, leaving 5 bases between them. The CDR3 is 13 residues long. Germline V gene sequence: CDR1 SGDLS, CDR2 YYNGEE.

The chain is built from TRBV29-1 and TRBJ2-3; D call uncertain. The V gene lost 4 bases and the J gene lost 0 bases, with 11 bases spanning the gap. The CDR3 spans 14 residues. Germline CDR1 is SQVTM and CDR2 is ANQGSEA. CDR3 protein: CSVVVVISTDTQYF. The CDR3 nucleotides read TGCAGCGTTGTTGTCGTGATTAGCACAGATACGCAGTATTTT.

The chain is built from TRBV6-5 and TRBJ2-1; no reliable D call. V gave up 2 bases and J gave up 4 bases, with 6 bases separating them. The CDR3 is 13 amino acids. Germline assignment: CDR1 MNHEY and CDR2 SVGAGI. This chain's CDR3 is CASSYRLYNEQFF. The CDR3 DNA sequence: TGTGCCAGCAGTTACAGACTTTACAATGAGCAGTTCTTC.

This chain uses TRBV9 with TRBJ2-1, with unresolved D. The germline gives CDR1 SGDLS, CDR2 YYNGEE. V lost 3 bases, J lost 6 bases, and 7 bases lay in between. This CDR3 comprises 12 residues. This chain's CDR3 is CASSAVVNEQFF. As DNA, the CDR3 is TGTGCCAGCAGCGCCGTGGTCAATGAGCAGTTCTTC.

The rearrangement links TRBV10-3 to TRBJ1-2; weak D call: TRBD1 (5 bases). Germline CDR1 reads ENHRY; CDR2 reads SYGVKD. This CDR3 comprises 17 residues. V shed 0 bases and J shed 0 bases, with 14 bases lying between them. DNA for the CDR3: TGTGCCATCAGTGAGTCCTTGACAGTCCTCGCTAACTATGGCTACACCTTC. Its translation is CAISESLTVLANYGYTF.

V and J are TRBV10-2 and TRBJ2-1; D is undetermined. CDR1 is WSHSY, CDR2 SAAADI, per germline. The CDR3 consists of 15 residues. Trimming removed 3 bases from V and 0 bases from J, with 9 bases in between. CDR3 loop: CASSEVGSSYNEQFF. The DNA of the CDR3 is TGCGCCAGCAGTGAAGTAGGAAGCTCCTACAATGAGCAGTTCTTC.

This chain links TRBV5-1 with TRBJ2-5; the D is unclear. The CDR3 totals 12 residues. Germline V gives CDR1 SGHRS, CDR2 YFSETQ. The V gene lost 4 bases and the J gene lost 3 bases, with 7 bases spanning the gap. The CDR3 region has the DNA TGCGCCAGCAGCAAGACGGAAGAGACCCAGTACTTC. Translation gives CASSKTEETQYF.

In regard to this clone: This CDR3 is also generated by other DNA sequences in the sample. V usage is TRBV9 and J usage is TRBJ1-1, with no clear D. The CDR3 covers 13 residues. Per the germline V gene, CDR1 is SGDLS and CDR2 is YYNGEE. Trimming took 2 bases from V and 0 from J, leaving 5 bases between them. The CDR3 spells CASSVRMNTEAFF. The DNA of the CDR3 is TGTGCCAGCAGCGTCCGGATGAACACTGAAGCTTTCTTT.

This chain joins TRBV29-1 and TRBJ2-5, with a tentative D call TRBD2 (5 bases). The V end was cut by 7 bases, the J end by 5 bases, with 14 bases between. The length of the CDR3 is 12 residues. The V gene's germline CDR1 is SQVTM and CDR2 ANQGSEA. CDR3 sequence reads: CSATEGSETQYF. Written as DNA, the CDR3 is TGCAGCGCCACAGAGGGATCCGAGACCCAGTACTTC.

The gene calls are TRBV5-1 and TRBJ2-3; 7 bases map to TRBD1. The CDR3 runs 14 residues. CDR1 and CDR2 from the germline V gene are SGHRS and YFSETQ. V trimming: 4 bases; J trimming: 0 bases; junction bases outside the gene matches: 2. CDR3 nucleotide sequence: TGCGCCAGCAGCGGGACAGTTAGCACAGATACGCAGTATTTT. Translating it yields CASSGTVSTDTQYF.

V usage is TRBV11-2 and J usage is TRBJ2-5; 8 nucleotides align to TRBD2. The CDR3 runs to 14 residues. V dropped 5 bases and J dropped 2; count of bases not matched to a gene: 4. The germline V gene encodes CDR1 SGHAT and CDR2 FQNNGV. This CDR3 is CASSRTSPQETQYF. The CDR3 DNA is TGTGCCAGCAGCCGGACTAGCCCACAAGAGACCCAGTACTTC. The full variable domain, its missing parts supplied by reference TRBV11-2 and TRBJ2-5, is EAGVAQSPRYKIIEKRQSVAFWCNPISGHATLYWYQQILGQGPKLLIQFQNNGVVDDSQLPKDRFSAERLKGVDSTLKIQPAKLEDSAVYLCASSRTSPQETQYFGPGTRLLVL.

V and J are TRBV4-3 and TRBJ2-5, with D unclear. Trimming cost V 0 bases and J 1 base, with 6 bases left between them. In germline, CDR1 is LGHNA, CDR2 YSLEER. The CDR3 spans 14 residues. The CDR3 coding sequence is TGCGCCAGCAGCCAAGACATCCGCCAAGAGACCCAGTACTTC. Translation: CASSQDIRQETQYF.

The V call is TRBV27, the J call TRBJ2-7; no reliable D call. The CDR3 runs to 15 residues. V lost 6 bases and J 0 bases, leaving 15 bases between the germline ends. The germline CDR1 and CDR2 sequences are MNHEY and SMNVEV (reference sequence). Written as DNA, the CDR3 is TGTGCCAGCAGGTTGGCGGCCCCTAGCTCCTACGAGCAGTACTTC. It is translated as CASRLAAPSSYEQYF.

The chain uses TRBV27 and TRBJ2-7; 7 positions agree with TRBD1. The CDR3 consists of 15 residues. Per the germline V gene, CDR1 is MNHEY and CDR2 is SMNVEV (reference sequence). J lost 4 bases, V lost 7 bases, and 13 bases had no gene match. In DNA, the CDR3 is TGTGCCAGCAAAAACCTCTGGGACAGTAATTACGAGCAGTACTTC. Translation gives CASKNLWDSNYEQYF.

V is TRBV5-1 and J is TRBJ2-5, with D possibly TRBD1 on 6 matching bases. Germline V gene sequence: CDR1 SGHRS, CDR2 YFSETQ. Trimming took 4 bases from V and 5 from J, leaving 21 bases between them. This CDR3 has 16 residues. The CDR3 nucleotides are TGCGCCAGCAGCGCCGGGGCAGGCAGGGGACGGGAGACCCAGTACTTC. Translated: CASSAGAGRGRETQYF.

This chain connects TRBV30 to TRBJ2-7; D gene unclear. V lost 2 bases and J 3 bases, leaving 17 bases between the germline ends. From germline, CDR1 is GTSNPN and CDR2 SVGIG (reference sequence). This CDR3 contains 15 residues. The CDR3 region is CAWSPRTLTHYEQYF. The CDR3 DNA follows: TGTGCCTGGAGTCCGCGGACCTTGACCCACTACGAGCAGTACTTC.